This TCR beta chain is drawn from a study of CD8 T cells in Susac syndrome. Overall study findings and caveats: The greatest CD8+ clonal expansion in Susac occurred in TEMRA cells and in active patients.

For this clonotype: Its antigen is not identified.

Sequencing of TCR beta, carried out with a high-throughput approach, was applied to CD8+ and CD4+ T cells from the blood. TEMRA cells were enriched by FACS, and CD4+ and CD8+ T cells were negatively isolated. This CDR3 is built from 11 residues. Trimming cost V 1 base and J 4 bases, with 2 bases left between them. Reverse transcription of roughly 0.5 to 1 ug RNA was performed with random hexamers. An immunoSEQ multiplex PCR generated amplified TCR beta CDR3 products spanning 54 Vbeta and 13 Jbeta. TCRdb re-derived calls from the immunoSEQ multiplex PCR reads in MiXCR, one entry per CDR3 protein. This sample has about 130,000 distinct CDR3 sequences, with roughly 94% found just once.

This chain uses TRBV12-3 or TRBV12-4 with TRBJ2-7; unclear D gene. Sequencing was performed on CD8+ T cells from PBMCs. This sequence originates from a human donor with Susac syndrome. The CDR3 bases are TGTGCCAGCAGTTTAGTTTACGAGCAGTACTTC. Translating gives CASSLVYEQYF.